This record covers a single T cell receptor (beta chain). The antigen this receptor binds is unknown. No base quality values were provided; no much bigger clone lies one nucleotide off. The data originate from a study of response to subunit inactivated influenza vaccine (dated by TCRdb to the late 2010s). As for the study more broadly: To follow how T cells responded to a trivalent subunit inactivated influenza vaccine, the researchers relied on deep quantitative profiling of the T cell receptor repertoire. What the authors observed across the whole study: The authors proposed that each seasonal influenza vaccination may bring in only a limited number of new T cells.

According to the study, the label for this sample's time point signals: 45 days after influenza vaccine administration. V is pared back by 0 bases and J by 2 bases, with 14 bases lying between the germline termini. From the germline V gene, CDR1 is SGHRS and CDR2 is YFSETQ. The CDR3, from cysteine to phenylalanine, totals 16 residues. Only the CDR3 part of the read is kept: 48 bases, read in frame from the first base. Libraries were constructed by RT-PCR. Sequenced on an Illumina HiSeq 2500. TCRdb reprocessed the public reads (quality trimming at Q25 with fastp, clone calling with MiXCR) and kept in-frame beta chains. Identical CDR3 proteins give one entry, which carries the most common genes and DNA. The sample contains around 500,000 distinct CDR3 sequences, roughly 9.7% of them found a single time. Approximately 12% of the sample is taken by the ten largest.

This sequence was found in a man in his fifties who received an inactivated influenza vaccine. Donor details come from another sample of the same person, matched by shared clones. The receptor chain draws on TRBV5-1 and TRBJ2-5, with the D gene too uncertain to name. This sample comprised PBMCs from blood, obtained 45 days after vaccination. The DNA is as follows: TGCGCCAGCAGCTTGGGGCGACACTACGGACAAGAGACCCAGTACTTC. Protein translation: CASSLGRHYGQETQYF.